This is a list of T cell receptor beta chains from one sample in a study of shared clonotypes between healthy human individuals. TCRdb's table, derived via immunoSEQ multiplex PCR, lists solely in-frame clones and lacks some. The sample yields fewer than 550,000 clones, about three quarters seen once. Sequenced material: PBMCs. The source of these receptors is a woman aged 40 to 50 in good health. Some clones in this sample may be carry-over from other donors' samples. CDR3s include the opening cysteine and the closing phenylalanine or tryptophan. Each record gives: V gene, D gene, clone size, J gene, CDR3 protein, CDR3 DNA. The D gene is left open where the match is weak. Size is stated for part of the rows, as once, few or many counts, or as a class when the clone is expanded.

TRBV11-2,TRBD2,.,TRBJ2-1,CASSLGVSGRSFPYNEQFF,TGTGCCAGCAGCTTAGGGGTTAGCGGGAGGTCTTTTCCCTACAATGAGCAGTTCTTC
TRBV19,TRBD2,few,TRBJ2-2,CASSNRAGVSTGELFF,TGTGCCAGTAGTAACCGAGCGGGAGTGAGCACCGGGGAGCTGTTTTTT
TRBV27,TRBD1,.,TRBJ2-7,CASRRDRGNHEQYF,TGTGCCAGCAGACGAGACAGGGGAAATCACGAGCAGTACTTC
TRBV7-8,TRBD2,.,TRBJ2-3,CASSSRLAGGTDTQYF,TGTGCCAGCAGCTCAAGACTAGCGGGAGGTACAGATACGCAGTATTTT
TRBV9,TRBD1,.,TRBJ2-2,CASSTHRGLGTGELFF,TGTGCCAGCAGCACCCACAGGGGGCTTGGCACCGGGGAGCTGTTTTTT
TRBV27,TRBD1,.,TRBJ1-2,CASSSLGQGGDGYTF,TGTGCCAGCAGTTCCTTAGGACAGGGGGGCGATGGCTACACCTTC
TRBV6-5,.,.,TRBJ2-7,CASSPTGASGQYF,TGTGCCAGCAGTCCGACAGGGGCTAGCGGGCAGTACTTC
TRBV2,TRBD2,many,TRBJ2-7,CASGGLAGEQYF,TGTGCCAGCGGGGGACTAGCGGGCGAGCAGTACTTC
TRBV6-1,TRBD1,.,TRBJ2-2,CASSEGGGRWTGELFF,TGTGCCAGCAGTGAAGGAGGGGGCAGGTGGACCGGGGAGCTGTTTTTT
TRBV6-1,.,once,TRBJ2-2,CASSVPGANTGELFF,TGTGCCAGCAGCGTTCCTGGGGCCAACACCGGGGAGCTGTTTTTT
TRBV10-3,.,few,TRBJ2-5,CAISEYLPGDIQETQYF,TGTGCCATCAGTGAGTACCTGCCAGGGGACATCCAAGAGACCCAGTACTTC
TRBV5-4,.,once,TRBJ2-1,CASSLWTVSDEQFF,TGTGCCAGCAGCTTGTGGACAGTATCGGATGAGCAGTTCTTC
TRBV5-1,TRBD1,.,TRBJ2-7,CASSFGTGDYEQYF,TGCGCCAGCAGCTTTGGGACAGGTGACTACGAGCAGTACTTC
TRBV6-5,TRBD1,.,TRBJ2-7,CASSLGTGSYEQYF,TGTGCCAGCAGCCTTGGGACAGGGTCCTACGAGCAGTACTTC
TRBV6-5,.,.,TRBJ1-1,CASSYSALGGAFF,TGTGCCAGCAGTTACTCAGCGCTCGGGGGAGCTTTCTTT
TRBV5-1,TRBD2,.,TRBJ2-2,CASSFGRADTGELFF,TGCGCCAGCAGCTTCGGGAGGGCCGACACCGGGGAGCTGTTTTTT
TRBV29-1,.,.,TRBJ2-3,CSVEGGGPGGTQYF,TGCAGCGTTGAAGGGGGGGGGCCCGGCGGTACGCAGTATTTT
TRBV2,TRBD2,.,TRBJ2-3,CASSEDGTSGLTDTQYF,TGTGCCAGCAGTGAAGATGGGACTAGCGGTCTCACAGATACGCAGTATTTT
TRBV15,.,.,TRBJ2-1,CATSYPDGEQFF,TGTGCCACCAGCTATCCGGACGGCGAGCAGTTCTTC
TRBV19,.,.,TRBJ1-4,CASSITTVGATNEKLFF,TGTGCCAGTAGTATAACGACGGTGGGGGCAACTAATGAAAAACTGTTTTTT
TRBV7-9,.,once,TRBJ2-5,CASSLEAEETQYF,TGTGCCAGCAGCTTAGAGGCTGAGGAGACCCAGTACTTC
TRBV14,.,.,TRBJ2-5,CASSDIRQETQYF,TGTGCCAGCAGTGACATTAGACAAGAGACCCAGTACTTC
TRBV27,TRBD2,.,TRBJ2-1,CASSLTAGGWNEQFF,TGTGCCAGCAGTTTAACAGCGGGAGGTTGGAATGAGCAGTTCTTC
TRBV21-1,.,.,TRBJ2-1,CASSKGGPSERKSSYNEQFF,TGTGCCAGCAGCAAAGGAGGCCCTAGTGAGCGAAAGAGCTCCTACAATGAGCAGTTCTTC
TRBV4-1,.,once,TRBJ1-4,CASSQGGIREKLFF,TGCGCCAGCAGCCAGGGAGGAATAAGGGAAAAACTGTTTTTT
TRBV10-2,TRBD1,.,TRBJ1-1,CASSDYRGRGTEAFF,TGCGCCAGCAGTGACTACAGGGGGCGAGGGACTGAAGCTTTCTTT
TRBV4-3,.,.,TRBJ1-2,CASSQGSGKYGYTF,TGCGCCAGCAGCCAAGGATCAGGGAAATATGGCTACACCTTC
TRBV4-1,.,.,TRBJ2-2,CASSQPRVAGELFF,TGCGCCAGCAGCCAGCCCAGGGTGGCCGGGGAGCTGTTTTTT
TRBV5-1,TRBD2,once,TRBJ2-1,CASSLTSGAYNEQFF,TGCGCCAGCAGCTTGACTAGCGGGGCCTACAATGAGCAGTTCTTC
TRBV18,TRBD2,.,TRBJ2-1,CASSPSLTSGSYNEQFF,TGTGCCAGCTCACCATCACTCACTAGCGGGTCCTACAATGAGCAGTTCTTC
TRBV11-1,TRBD2,.,TRBJ2-3,CASSFLGLATDTQYF,TGTGCCAGCAGCTTTCTGGGACTAGCAACAGATACGCAGTATTTT
TRBV28,.,.,TRBJ1-2,CASSFPSQGSRGYTF,TGTGCCAGCAGTTTCCCCTCTCAGGGAAGCAGGGGCTACACCTTC
TRBV28,TRBD2,.,TRBJ2-2,CASRGGDLNTGELFF,TGTGCCAGCAGGGGAGGGGATTTGAACACCGGGGAGCTGTTTTTT
TRBV18,TRBD1,.,TRBJ1-2,CASSRDRGRFNYGYTF,TGTGCCAGCTCACGGGACAGGGGGCGATTTAACTATGGCTACACCTTC
TRBV7-3,.,.,TRBJ2-2,CASSLGAGLTGELFF,TGTGCCAGCAGCTTAGGGGCGGGCCTCACCGGGGAGCTGTTTTTT
TRBV11-1,.,once,TRBJ1-1,CASSRAGRVNTEAFF,TGTGCCAGCAGCCGCGCGGGCAGGGTGAACACTGAAGCTTTCTTT
TRBV6-4,TRBD2,.,TRBJ2-1,CASSAETSGGWNEQFF,TGTGCCAGCAGTGCCGAGACTAGCGGGGGGTGGAATGAGCAGTTCTTC
TRBV30,TRBD2,.,TRBJ2-3,CAFLQREKYTDTQYF,TGTGCCTTCCTCCAGCGGGAGAAATACACAGATACGCAGTATTTT
TRBV11-2,TRBD1,.,TRBJ1-5,CASSPQGGSNQPQHF,TGTGCCAGCAGCCCCCAGGGGGGTAGCAATCAGCCCCAGCATTTT
TRBV7-2,TRBD2,.,TRBJ2-7,CASSLRLAGGSGDEQYF,TGTGCCAGCAGCTTACGACTAGCGGGAGGTTCAGGCGACGAGCAGTACTTC
TRBV10-3,.,.,TRBJ2-2,CAISESTARELFF,TGTGCCATCAGTGAGTCTACCGCTCGAGAGCTGTTTTTT
TRBV11-2,.,.,TRBJ2-1,CASSPLWGHNEQFF,TGTGCCAGCAGCCCGTTGTGGGGTCACAATGAGCAGTTCTTC
TRBV2,TRBD1,.,TRBJ1-1,CASRADRGLGTEAFF,TGTGCCAGCAGGGCCGACAGGGGGCTTGGGACTGAAGCTTTCTTT
TRBV10-1,TRBD2,.,TRBJ2-7,CASSEKAGGYEQYF,TGCGCCAGCAGTGAGAAAGCGGGAGGCTACGAGCAGTACTTC
TRBV6-1,.,.,TRBJ2-7,CASSARTVYEQYF,TGTGCCAGCAGTGCCAGGACAGTCTACGAGCAGTACTTC
TRBV4-3,TRBD1,many,TRBJ2-7,CASSQAGTGVGEQYF,TGCGCCAGCAGCCAAGCGGGGACAGGGGTAGGCGAGCAGTACTTC
TRBV29-1,TRBD2,few,TRBJ2-1,CSGTGTIGTSGRSGEQFF,TGCAGCGGTACCGGGACAATCGGGACTAGCGGGAGGAGTGGTGAGCAGTTCTTC
TRBV23-1,TRBD1,.,TRBJ2-1,CASSQYRGGQGTQNEQFF,TGCGCCAGCAGTCAATACCGGGGGGGACAGGGGACACAGAATGAGCAGTTCTTC
TRBV27,.,.,TRBJ2-7,CASSLSGPYEQYF,TGTGCCAGCAGTCTTAGCGGTCCCTACGAGCAGTACTTC
TRBV18,.,.,TRBJ2-7,CASSPSRDYEQYF,TGTGCCAGCTCACCCTCTAGGGACTACGAGCAGTACTTC
TRBV19,TRBD2,.,TRBJ2-2,CASSGTSVPGELFF,TGTGCCAGTAGCGGGACTAGCGTCCCCGGGGAGCTGTTTTTT
TRBV7-7,.,.,TRBJ2-1,CASSPGQRHSEQFF,TGTGCCAGCAGCCCGGGACAAAGGCACAGTGAGCAGTTCTTC
TRBV7-2,TRBD2,once,TRBJ2-1,CASSSGLAGGLGEQFF,TGTGCCAGCAGCTCGGGACTAGCGGGAGGTTTGGGTGAGCAGTTCTTC
TRBV19,.,.,TRBJ2-5,CASSSQEHWETQYF,TGTGCCAGTAGTTCCCAGGAACACTGGGAGACCCAGTACTTC
TRBV19,.,.,TRBJ2-1,CASSIRRLRSYNEQFF,TGTGCCAGTAGTATTCGGCGGCTGCGCTCCTACAATGAGCAGTTCTTC
TRBV11-2,.,.,TRBJ1-3,CASRRPGSRVQSSGNTIYF,TGTGCCAGCAGACGTCCAGGGAGTCGGGTTCAATCCTCTGGAAACACCATATATTTT